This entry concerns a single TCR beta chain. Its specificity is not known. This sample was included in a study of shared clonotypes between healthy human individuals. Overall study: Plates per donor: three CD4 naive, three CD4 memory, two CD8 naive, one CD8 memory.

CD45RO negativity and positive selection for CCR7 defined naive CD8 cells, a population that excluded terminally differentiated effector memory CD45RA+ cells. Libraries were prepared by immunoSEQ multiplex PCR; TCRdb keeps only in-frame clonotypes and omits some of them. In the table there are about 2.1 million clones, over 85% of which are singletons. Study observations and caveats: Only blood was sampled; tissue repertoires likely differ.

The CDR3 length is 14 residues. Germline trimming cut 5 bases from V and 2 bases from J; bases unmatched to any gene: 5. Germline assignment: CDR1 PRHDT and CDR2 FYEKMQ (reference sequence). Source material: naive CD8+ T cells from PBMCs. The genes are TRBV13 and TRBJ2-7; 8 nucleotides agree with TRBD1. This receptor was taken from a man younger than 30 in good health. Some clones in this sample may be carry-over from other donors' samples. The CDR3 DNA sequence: TGTGCCAGCAGCACCGGGACAGGCACCTACGAGCAGTACTTC. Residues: CASSTGTGTYEQYF.